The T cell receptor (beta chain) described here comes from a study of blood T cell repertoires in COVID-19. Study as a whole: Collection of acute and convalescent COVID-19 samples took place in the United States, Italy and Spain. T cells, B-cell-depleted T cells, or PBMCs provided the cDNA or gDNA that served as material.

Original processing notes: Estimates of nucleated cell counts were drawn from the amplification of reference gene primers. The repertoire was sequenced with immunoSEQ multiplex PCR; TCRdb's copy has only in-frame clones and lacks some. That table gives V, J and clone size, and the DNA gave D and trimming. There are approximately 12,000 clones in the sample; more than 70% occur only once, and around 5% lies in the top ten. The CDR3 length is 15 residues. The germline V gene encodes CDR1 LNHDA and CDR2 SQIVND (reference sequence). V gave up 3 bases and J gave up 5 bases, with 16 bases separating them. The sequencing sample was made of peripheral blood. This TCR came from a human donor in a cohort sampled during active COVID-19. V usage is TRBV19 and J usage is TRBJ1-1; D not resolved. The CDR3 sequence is CASSIKAGYDTEAFF. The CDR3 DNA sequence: TGTGCCAGTAGTATTAAGGCAGGCTATGATACTGAAGCTTTCTTT. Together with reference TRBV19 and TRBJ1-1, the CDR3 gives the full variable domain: DGGITQSPKYLFRKEGQNVTLSCEQNLNHDAMYWYRQDPGQGLRLIYYSQIVNDFQKGDIAEGYSVSREKKESFPLTVTSAQKNPTAFYLCASSIKAGYDTEAFFGQGTRLTVV.